Presented here are 3 T cell receptor beta chains from one specimen sequenced in a study of blood T cell repertoires in COVID-19. The assay was immunoSEQ multiplex PCR, and TCRdb's table has in-frame clones only and misses some. The sample lists around 220,000 clones; 86% were seen once. The sample taken for sequencing was peripheral blood. The receptors derive from a woman aged 45-59 years with COVID-19, enrolled during active disease.

The rearrangement links TRBV29-1 to TRBJ1-2, with 9 nucleotides matching TRBD1. The CDR3 covers 14 residues. Unmatched junction bases numbered 7, after V lost 7 bases and J lost 1 base. In germline, CDR1 is SQVTM, CDR2 ANQGSEA. The CDR3 nucleotides read TGCAGCGCGGGACAGGGTGACTATAACTATGGCTACACCTTC. Amino acid sequence: CSAGQGDYNYGYTF.

The chain links TRBV15 to TRBJ1-6, with D uncertain. CDR1 and CDR2 (germline): LNHNV, YYDKDF (reference sequence). This CDR3 comprises 12 residues. Trimming left V 7 bases short and J 8 bases short, with 9 bases between. The CDR3 region is CATTSSDSPLHF. DNA of the CDR3: TGTGCCACCACCTCCTCTGATTCACCCCTCCACTTT.

Many counts were recorded for this clone. This sequence joins TRBV24-1 and TRBJ2-7; maybe TRBD2 (7 bases). V was shortened by 5 bases and J by 5 bases, with 24 bases between the two germline ends. The germline V gene has CDR1 KGHDR and CDR2 SFDVKD. The CDR3 has 17 residues. The DNA of the CDR3 is TGTGCCACCAGTGGGAACGGGATAAAGGGGGGGCCCCACGAGCAGTACGTC. Its translation: CATSGNGIKGGPHEQYV.